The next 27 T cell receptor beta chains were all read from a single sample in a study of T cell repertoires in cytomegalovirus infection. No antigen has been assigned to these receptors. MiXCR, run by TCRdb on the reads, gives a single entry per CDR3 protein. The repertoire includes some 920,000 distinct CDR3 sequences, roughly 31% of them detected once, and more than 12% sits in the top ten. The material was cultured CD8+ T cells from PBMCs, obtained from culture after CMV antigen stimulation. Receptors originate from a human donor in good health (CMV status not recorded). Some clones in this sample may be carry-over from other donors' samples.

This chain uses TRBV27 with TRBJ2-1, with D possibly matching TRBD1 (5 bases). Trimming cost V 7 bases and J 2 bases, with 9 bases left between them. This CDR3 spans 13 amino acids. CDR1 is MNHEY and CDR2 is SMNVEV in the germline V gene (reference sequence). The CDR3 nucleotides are TGTGCCAGCAAGGGGTACCCCTACAATGAGCAGTTCTTC. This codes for CASKGYPYNEQFF.

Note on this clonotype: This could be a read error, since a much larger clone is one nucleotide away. The CDR3 DNA follows: TGTGTCAGCAGCTTAGCCGGGACAGGGCCGTATAGCAATCAGCCCCAGCATTTT. It yields the protein CVSSLAGTGPYSNQPQHF. The V and J genes are TRBV7-6 and TRBJ1-5; 9 positions agree with TRBD1. The CDR3 is 18 amino acids. Germline loops: CDR1 SGHVS, CDR2 FNYEAQ.

The CDR3 DNA follows: TGTGCCAGCAGTTACTCGGGTAGCGAACAGTTCTTC. Translation: CASSYSGSEQFF. V usage is TRBV6-5 and J usage is TRBJ2-1; TRBD2 is a possible D gene (5 bases). V was trimmed by 0 bases and J by 13 bases, leaving 10 bases between them. Germline V CDR1 and CDR2: MNHEY, SVGAGI. This CDR3 spans 12 amino acids.

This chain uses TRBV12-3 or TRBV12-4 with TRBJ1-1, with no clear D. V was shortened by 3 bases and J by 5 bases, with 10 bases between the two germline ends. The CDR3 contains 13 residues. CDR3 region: CASSLWSRTEAFF. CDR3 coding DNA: TGTGCCAGCAGTTTGTGGTCGAGGACTGAAGCTTTCTTT.

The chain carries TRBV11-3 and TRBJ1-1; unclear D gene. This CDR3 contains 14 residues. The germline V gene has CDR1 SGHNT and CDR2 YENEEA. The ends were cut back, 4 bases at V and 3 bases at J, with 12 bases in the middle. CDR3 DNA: TGTGCCAGCAGCTCTTCCCCAGGCGACACTGAAGCTTTCTTT. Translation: CASSSSPGDTEAFF.

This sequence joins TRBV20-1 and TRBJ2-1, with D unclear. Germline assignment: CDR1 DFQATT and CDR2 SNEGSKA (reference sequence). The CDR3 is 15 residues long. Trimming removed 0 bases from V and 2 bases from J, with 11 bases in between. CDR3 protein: CSARDEGQTYNEQFF. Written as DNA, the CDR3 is TGCAGTGCTAGAGATGAAGGTCAAACCTACAATGAGCAGTTCTTC.

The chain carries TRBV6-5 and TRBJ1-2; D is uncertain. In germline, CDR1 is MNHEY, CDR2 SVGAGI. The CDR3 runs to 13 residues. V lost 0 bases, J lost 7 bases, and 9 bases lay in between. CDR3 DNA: TGTGCCAGCAGTTACTCGACTGGGCTTGGCTACACCTTC. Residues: CASSYSTGLGYTF.

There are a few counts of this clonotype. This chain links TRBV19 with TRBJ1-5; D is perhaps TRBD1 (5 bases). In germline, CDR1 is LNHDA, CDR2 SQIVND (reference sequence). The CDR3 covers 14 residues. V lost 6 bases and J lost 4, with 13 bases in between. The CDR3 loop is CASRTRGSNQPQHF. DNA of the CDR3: TGTGCCAGTAGGACGAGGGGTAGTAATCAGCCCCAGCATTTT.

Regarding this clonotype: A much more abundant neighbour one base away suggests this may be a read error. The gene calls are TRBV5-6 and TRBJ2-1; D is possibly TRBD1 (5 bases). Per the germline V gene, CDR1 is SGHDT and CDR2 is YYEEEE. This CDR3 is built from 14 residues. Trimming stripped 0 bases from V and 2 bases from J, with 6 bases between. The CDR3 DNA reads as TGTGCCAGCAGCTTGGTACAGGCCTACAATGAGCAGTTCTTC. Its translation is CASSLVQAYNEQFF.

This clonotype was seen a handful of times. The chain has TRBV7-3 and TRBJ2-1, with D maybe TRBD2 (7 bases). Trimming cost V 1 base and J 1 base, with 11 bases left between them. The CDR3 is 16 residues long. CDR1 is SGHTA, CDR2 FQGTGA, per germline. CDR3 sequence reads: CASSLNGGQSYNEQFF. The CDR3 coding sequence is TGTGCCAGCAGCTTAAACGGGGGGCAATCCTACAATGAGCAGTTCTTC.

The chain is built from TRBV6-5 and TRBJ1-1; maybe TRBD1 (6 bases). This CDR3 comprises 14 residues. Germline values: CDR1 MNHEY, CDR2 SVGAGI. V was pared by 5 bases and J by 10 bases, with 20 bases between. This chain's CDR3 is CASSLTGTGKGAFF. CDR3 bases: TGTGCCAGCAGTCTAACCGGTACAGGGAAGGGAGCTTTCTTT.

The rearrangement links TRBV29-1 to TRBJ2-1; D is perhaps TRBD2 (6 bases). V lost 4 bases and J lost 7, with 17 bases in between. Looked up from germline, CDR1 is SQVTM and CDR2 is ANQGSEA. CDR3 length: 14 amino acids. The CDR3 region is CSVVGGGRYNEQFF. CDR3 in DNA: TGCAGCGTTGTGGGTGGGGGGAGGTATAATGAGCAGTTCTTC.

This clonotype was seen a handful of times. The CDR3 sequence: CASSSMEENTEAFF. As DNA, the CDR3 is TGTGCCAGCAGTTCCATGGAGGAAAACACTGAAGCTTTCTTT. V is TRBV27 and J is TRBJ1-1; the D is unclear. Germline V gene data show CDR1 as MNHEY and CDR2 as SMNVEV (reference sequence). Trimming took 4 bases from V and 2 from J, leaving 11 bases between them. The CDR3 spans 14 residues.

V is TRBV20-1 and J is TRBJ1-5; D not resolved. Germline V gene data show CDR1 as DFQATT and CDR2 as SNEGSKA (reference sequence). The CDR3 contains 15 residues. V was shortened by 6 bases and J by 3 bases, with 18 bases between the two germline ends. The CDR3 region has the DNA TGCAGTGCAGCCTCGGTATCTTTAAACAATCAGCCCCAGCATTTT. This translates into CSAASVSLNNQPQHF.

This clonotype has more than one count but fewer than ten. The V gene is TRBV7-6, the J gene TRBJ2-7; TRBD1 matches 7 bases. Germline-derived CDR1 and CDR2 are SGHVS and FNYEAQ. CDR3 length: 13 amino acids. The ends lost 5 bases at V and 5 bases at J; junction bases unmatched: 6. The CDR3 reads CASSTATGNEQYV. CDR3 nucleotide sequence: TGTGCCAGCAGCACCGCGACAGGGAACGAGCAGTACGTC.

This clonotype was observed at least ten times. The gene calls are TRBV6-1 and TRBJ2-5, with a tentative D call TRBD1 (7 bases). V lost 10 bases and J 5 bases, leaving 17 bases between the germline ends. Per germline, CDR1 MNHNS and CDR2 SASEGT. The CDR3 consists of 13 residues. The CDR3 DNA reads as TGTGCCACCACGTCGACAGGGAGGGAGACCCAGTACTTC. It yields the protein CATTSTGRETQYF.

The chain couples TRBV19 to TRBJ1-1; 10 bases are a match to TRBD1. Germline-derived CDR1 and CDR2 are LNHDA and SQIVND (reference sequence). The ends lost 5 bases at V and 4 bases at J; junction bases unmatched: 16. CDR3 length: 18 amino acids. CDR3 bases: TGTGCCAGTAGTCCATTACCCGGGACAGGGGAGAGAGGCACTGAAGCTTTCTTT. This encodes CASSPLPGTGERGTEAFF.

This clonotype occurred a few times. CDR3 sequence (DNA): TGTGCCAGCAGCTCCAGGGGGCCTGAGCAGTTCTTC. This gives the protein CASSSRGPEQFF. The rearrangement uses TRBV12-3 or TRBV12-4 and TRBJ2-1; 8 positions match TRBD1. The CDR3 has 12 amino acids. V lost 6 bases and J lost 9; bases outside the gene matches: 4.

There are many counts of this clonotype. The CDR3, as DNA: TGTGCCAGCAGCTTATTTGGGGAAACCTACAATGAGCAGTTCTTC. Translating gives CASSLFGETYNEQFF. The chain couples TRBV7-2 to TRBJ2-1; no reliable D call. Germline-derived CDR1 and CDR2 are SGHTA and FQGNSA. The CDR3 extends over 15 amino acids. The V and J ends lost 2 bases and 2 bases respectively, with 10 bases between them. The entire variable domain, with the rest obtained from reference TRBV7-2 and TRBJ2-1, is as follows: GAGVSQSPSNKVTEKGKDVELRCDPISGHTALYWYRQSLGQGLEFLIYFQGNSAPDKSGLPSDRFSAERTGGSVSTLTIQRTQQEDSAVYLCASSLFGETYNEQFFGPGTRLTVL.

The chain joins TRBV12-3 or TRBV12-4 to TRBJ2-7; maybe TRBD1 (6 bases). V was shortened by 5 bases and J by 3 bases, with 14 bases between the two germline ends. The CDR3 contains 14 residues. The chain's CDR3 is CASSRTGKIYEQYV. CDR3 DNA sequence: TGTGCCAGCAGTCGCACAGGGAAAATCTACGAGCAGTACGTC.

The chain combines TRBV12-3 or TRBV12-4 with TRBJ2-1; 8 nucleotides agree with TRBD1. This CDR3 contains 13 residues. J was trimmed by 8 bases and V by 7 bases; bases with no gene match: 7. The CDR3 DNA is TGTGCCAGCACCAGGGGGCGCATTCATGAGCAGTTCTTC. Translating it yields CASTRGRIHEQFF.

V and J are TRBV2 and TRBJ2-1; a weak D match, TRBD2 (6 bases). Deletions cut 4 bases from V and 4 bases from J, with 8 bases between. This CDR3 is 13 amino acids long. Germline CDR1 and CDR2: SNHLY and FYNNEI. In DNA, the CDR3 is TGTGCCAGCAGTGGGACTACTTACAATGAGCAGTTCTTC. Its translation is CASSGTTYNEQFF.

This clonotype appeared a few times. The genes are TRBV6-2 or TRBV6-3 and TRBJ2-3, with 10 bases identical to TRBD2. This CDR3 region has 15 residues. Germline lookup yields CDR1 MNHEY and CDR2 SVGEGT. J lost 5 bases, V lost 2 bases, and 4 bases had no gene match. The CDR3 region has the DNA TGTGCCAGCAGTTACGATATAGCGGGGGGAGATACGCAGTATTTT. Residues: CASSYDIAGGDTQYF.

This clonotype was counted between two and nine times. CDR3: CASSLPDTGPEAFF. CDR3 coding DNA: TGTGCCAGCAGCTTACCTGATACCGGGCCTGAAGCTTTCTTT. V and J are TRBV7-9 and TRBJ1-1, with unresolved D. Germline V lookup: CDR1 SEHNR, CDR2 FQNEAQ (reference sequence). CDR3 length: 14 amino acids. V lost 2 bases and J 6 bases, leaving 13 bases between the germline ends.

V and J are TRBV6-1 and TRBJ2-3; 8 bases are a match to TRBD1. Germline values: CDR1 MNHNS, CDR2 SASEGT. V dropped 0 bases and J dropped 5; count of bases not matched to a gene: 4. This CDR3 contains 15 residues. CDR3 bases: TGTGCCAGCAGTGAAGCGGCAGGGGGCGTAGATACGCAGTATTTT. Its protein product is CASSEAAGGVDTQYF.

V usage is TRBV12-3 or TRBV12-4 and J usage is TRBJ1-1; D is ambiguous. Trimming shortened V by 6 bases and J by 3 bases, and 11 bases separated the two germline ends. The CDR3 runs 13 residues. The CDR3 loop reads CASRTDVDTEAFF. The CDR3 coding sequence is TGTGCCAGCAGAACTGACGTGGACACTGAAGCTTTCTTT.

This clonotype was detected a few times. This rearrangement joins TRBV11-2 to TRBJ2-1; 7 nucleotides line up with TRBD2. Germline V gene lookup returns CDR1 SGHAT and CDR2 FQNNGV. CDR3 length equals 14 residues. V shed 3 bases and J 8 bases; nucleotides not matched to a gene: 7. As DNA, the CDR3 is TGTGCCAGCAGCTTGGGGGGAGGGATGGATGAGCAGTTCTTC. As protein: CASSLGGGMDEQFF.